This TCR beta chain was found in a study of blood T cell repertoires in COVID-19. About the study: COVID-19 samples collected from the United States, Italy and Spain covered acute and convalescent phases.

The germline V gene encodes CDR1 ENHRY and CDR2 SYGVKD. The V and J ends lost 3 bases and 2 bases, in that order; junction bases with no gene match: 7. This CDR3 is built from 15 residues. Under the authors' procedure: Amplification of reference gene primers was used by the study to estimate nucleated cell counts. Some clones are missing from TCRdb's copy, which holds only in-frame ones; the method was immunoSEQ multiplex PCR. V and J calls and clone size are given by that table; D and trimming were obtained from the DNA. Of fewer than 200,000 clones listed, roughly 78% are singletons. The specimen sequenced was peripheral blood. The clonotype was recovered from a man in his sixties or seventies with active or convalescent COVID-19. The J gene is TRBJ2-7, the V gene TRBV10-3; 7 nucleotides line up with TRBD1. The CDR3 protein is CAISDTRDSPYEQYF. CDR3 bases: TGTGCCATCAGTGATACTCGGGACAGCCCCTACGAGCAGTACTTC.